The rows below give T cell receptor beta chains drawn from one sample of a study of blood T cell repertoires in COVID-19. Assay: immunoSEQ multiplex PCR; the TCRdb copy retains only in-frame clones and omits some. In the table there are about 210,000 clones, about 86% of which are singletons. The sample taken for sequencing was PBMCs or T cells enriched from blood (not recorded which). Receptors originate from a woman in her thirties who had been exposed to COVID-19. Both conserved end residues are part of each CDR3. A D gene is named only where the DNA matches it firmly. Not all rows give a size; the values are once, few, many and, for expanded clones, a class.

J | size | D | V | CDR3 | DNA
TRBJ1-6 | . | . | TRBV6-1 | CASSVEAGHLNNSPLHF | TGTGCCAGCAGTGTGGAAGCGGGACACCTAAATAATTCACCCCTCCACTTT
TRBJ1-1 | few | . | TRBV7-2 | CASSDQGGNTEAFF | TGTGCCAGCAGCGACCAGGGCGGGAACACTGAAGCTTTCTTT
TRBJ1-2 | . | TRBD1 | TRBV27 | CASSLYRGGGYTF | TGTGCCAGCAGTTTATACAGGGGGGGCGGCTACACCTTC
TRBJ1-2 | . | TRBD1 | TRBV7-2 | CASSLAEGQGDNYGYTF | TGTGCCAGCAGCTTAGCGGAGGGACAGGGAGATAACTATGGCTACACCTTC
TRBJ1-4 | . | TRBD1 | TRBV19 | CASSGGQGREKLFF | TGTGCCAGTAGTGGAGGACAGGGGAGGGAAAAACTGTTTTTT
TRBJ1-5 | . | TRBD1 | TRBV7-8 | CASSLKRDSISNQPQHF | TGTGCCAGCAGCTTAAAAAGGGACAGCATTAGCAATCAGCCCCAGCATTTT
TRBJ1-5 | few | . | TRBV19 | CASSFVGSWGGNQPQHF | TGTGCCAGTAGTTTCGTCGGATCATGGGGAGGCAATCAGCCCCAGCATTTT
TRBJ2-1 | . | . | TRBV7-8 | CASSFNVLGSGDEQFF | TGTGCCAGCAGCTTTAACGTCCTCGGCTCAGGGGATGAGCAGTTCTTC
TRBJ2-3 | few | TRBD2 | TRBV28 | CASSLPPSGGGARNTQYF | TGTGCCAGCAGTTTACCGCCCTCTGGCGGGGGGGCGAGGAATACGCAGTATTTT
TRBJ2-7 | . | TRBD2 | TRBV2 | CASSEGLAGLPYEQYF | TGTGCCAGCAGTGAGGGACTAGCAGGACTACCCTACGAGCAGTACTTC
TRBJ2-2 | . | TRBD1 | TRBV18 | CASSSLNRQGAGELFF | TGTGCCAGCTCATCCCTGAATCGACAGGGGGCCGGGGAGCTGTTTTTT
TRBJ2-2 | . | . | TRBV11-2 | CASSLGIPTGLTGELFF | TGTGCCAGCAGCTTAGGGATACCCACGGGACTTACCGGGGAGCTGTTTTTT
TRBJ2-7 | few | . | TRBV5-5 | CASSLQSTGSYEQYF | TGTGCCAGCAGCCTTCAATCGACAGGCTCCTACGAGCAGTACTTC
TRBJ2-7 | . | TRBD1 | TRBV19 | CASSISGQGVNEQYF | TGTGCCAGTAGTATATCGGGACAGGGCGTCAACGAGCAGTACTTC
TRBJ1-1 | once | . | TRBV19 | CASSRTENTEAFF | TGTGCCAGTAGTCGGACAGAGAACACTGAAGCTTTCTTT
TRBJ2-1 | . | TRBD2 | TRBV5-4 | CASSLGLVDNEQFF | TGTGCCAGCAGCCTCGGACTAGTGGACAATGAGCAGTTCTTC
TRBJ2-7 | . | . | TRBV9 | CASSGTGGDEQYF | TGTGCCAGCAGCGGAACAGGGGGGGACGAGCAGTACTTC
TRBJ2-2 | . | . | TRBV24-1 | CATSDFAANTGELFF | TGTGCCACCAGTGATTTCGCGGCGAACACCGGGGAGCTGTTTTTT
TRBJ2-7 | . | . | TRBV2 | CASRPSEGFYEQYF | TGTGCCAGCCGCCCCAGTGAGGGCTTCTACGAGCAGTACTTC
TRBJ1-5 | . | TRBD1 | TRBV5-6 | CASSLRQGAGPQHF | TGTGCCAGCAGCCTACGACAGGGAGCAGGGCCCCAGCATTTT
TRBJ2-7 | . | . | TRBV5-1 | CASGGGFSYEQYF | TGCGCCAGCGGGGGGGGCTTTTCCTACGAGCAGTACTTC
TRBJ2-5 | . | TRBD2 | TRBV5-1 | CASSFGGSEGTQYF | TGCGCCAGCAGCTTCGGGGGGTCGGAGGGGACCCAATACTTC
TRBJ2-3 | . | TRBD2 | TRBV19 | CASEGGGSTDTQYF | TGTGCCAGTGAGGGCGGGGGAAGCACAGATACGCAGTATTTT
TRBJ1-1 | . | . | TRBV7-3 | CASSLWEQGEAFF | TGTGCCAGCAGCTTATGGGAACAGGGTGAAGCTTTCTTT
TRBJ1-5 | . | TRBD1 | TRBV7-8 | CASSLGGQGISQPQHF | TGTGCCAGCAGCTTAGGAGGACAGGGGATCTCTCAGCCCCAGCATTTT
TRBJ1-1 | . | TRBD1 | TRBV10-2 | CASALTGDTEAFF | TGCGCCAGTGCTCTTACAGGGGACACTGAAGCTTTCTTT
TRBJ2-4 | . | . | TRBV4-1 | CASSRIRVNIQYF | TGCGCCAGCAGCCGAATCAGGGTGAACATTCAGTACTTC
TRBJ2-3 | once | TRBD2 | TRBV18 | CASSPPGTSGGLPIRSYF | TGTGCCAGCTCACCCCCTGGGACTAGCGGGGGGCTCCCTATACGCTCGTATTTT
TRBJ1-2 | . | . | TRBV7-3 | CASSATQGYGYTF | TGTGCCAGCAGCGCCACGCAGGGCTATGGCTACACCTTC
TRBJ1-3 | . | TRBD1 | TRBV6-5 | CASSLQGMVGNTIYF | TGTGCCAGCAGTCTACAGGGGATGGTAGGAAACACCATATATTTT
TRBJ1-1 | . | TRBD1 | TRBV18 | CASSLNSGTVNTEAFF | TGTGCCAGCTCACTAAATTCCGGGACAGTGAACACTGAAGCTTTCTTT
TRBJ2-1 | once | TRBD2 | TRBV5-3 | CARSQTSGDEQFF | TGTGCCAGAAGCCAAACGAGCGGGGATGAGCAGTTCTTC
TRBJ2-7 | . | . | TRBV11-3 | CASSLDAGQIYEQYF | TGTGCCAGCAGCTTAGATGCCGGACAGATTTACGAGCAGTACTTC
TRBJ2-7 | . | . | TRBV19 | CASSIGWRPTYEQYF | TGTGCCAGTAGTATAGGTTGGCGGCCTACCTACGAGCAGTACTTC
TRBJ2-2 | . | TRBD2 | TRBV7-2 | CASSLVSGGATGELFF | TGTGCCAGCAGCTTAGTTAGCGGGGGGGCCACCGGGGAGCTGTTTTTT
TRBJ1-1 | . | TRBD1 | TRBV6-5 | CASRPQGIGTEAFF | TGTGCCAGCAGACCACAGGGGATTGGCACTGAAGCTTTCTTT
TRBJ2-2 | few | TRBD1 | TRBV7-3 | CASSPAGTGSGELFF | TGTGCCAGCAGCCCAGCGGGGACAGGGAGCGGGGAGCTGTTTTTT
TRBJ2-7 | . | . | TRBV12-3/TRBV12-4 | CASSSAGSYEQYF | TGTGCCAGCAGTTCCGCGGGATCCTACGAGCAGTACTTC
TRBJ1-5 | . | . | TRBV6-1 | CASSEDGFNQPQHF | TGTGCCAGCAGTGAAGACGGTTTTAATCAGCCCCAGCATTTT
TRBJ2-7 | . | TRBD1 | TRBV6-5 | CASSSPGQALYEQYF | TGTGCCAGCAGTTCTCCGGGACAGGCTCTCTACGAGCAGTACTTC